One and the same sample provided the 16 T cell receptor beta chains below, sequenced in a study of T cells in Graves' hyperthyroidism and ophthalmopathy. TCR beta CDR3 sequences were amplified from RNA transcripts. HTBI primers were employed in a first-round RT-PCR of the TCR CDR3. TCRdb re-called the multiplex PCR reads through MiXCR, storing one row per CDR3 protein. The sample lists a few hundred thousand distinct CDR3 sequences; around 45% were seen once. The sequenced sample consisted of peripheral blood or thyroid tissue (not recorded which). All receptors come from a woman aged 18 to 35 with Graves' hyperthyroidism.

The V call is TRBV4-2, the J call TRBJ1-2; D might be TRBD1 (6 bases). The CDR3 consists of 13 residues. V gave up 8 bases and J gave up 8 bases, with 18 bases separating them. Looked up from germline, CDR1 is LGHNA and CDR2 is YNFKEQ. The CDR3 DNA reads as TGTGCCAGCGCTCTCGGGGGCGTTCGCGGCTACACCTTC. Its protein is CASALGGVRGYTF.

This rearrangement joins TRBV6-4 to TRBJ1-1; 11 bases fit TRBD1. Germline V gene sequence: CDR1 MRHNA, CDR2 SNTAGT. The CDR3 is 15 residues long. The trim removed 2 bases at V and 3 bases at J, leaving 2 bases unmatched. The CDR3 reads CASSDGTGGYTEAFF. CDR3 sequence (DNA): TGTGCCAGCAGTGACGGGACAGGGGGATACACTGAAGCTTTCTTT.

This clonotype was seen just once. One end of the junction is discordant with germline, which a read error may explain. The CDR3 DNA sequence: TGTGCCAGCAGTGATTCGACAGGGAAGTACTTC. Its translation is CASSDSTGKYF. The chain recombines TRBV10-3 with TRBJ1-2; 7 bases align to TRBD1. Germline CDR1 and CDR2: ENHRY and SYGVKD. The CDR3 has 11 amino acids.

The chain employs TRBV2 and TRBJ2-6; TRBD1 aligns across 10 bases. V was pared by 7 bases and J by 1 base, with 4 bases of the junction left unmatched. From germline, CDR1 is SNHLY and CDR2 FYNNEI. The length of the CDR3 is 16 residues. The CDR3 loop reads CASTRQGASGANVLTF. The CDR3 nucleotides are TGTGCCAGCACCCGACAGGGGGCATCTGGGGCCAACGTCCTGACTTTC.

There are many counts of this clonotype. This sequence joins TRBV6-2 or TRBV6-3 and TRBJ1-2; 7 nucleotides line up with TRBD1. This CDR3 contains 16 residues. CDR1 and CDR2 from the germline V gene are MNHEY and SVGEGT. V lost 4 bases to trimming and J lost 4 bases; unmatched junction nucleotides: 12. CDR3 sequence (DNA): TGTGCCAGCAGTTCCCCAGACAGGGACCGCGCCTATGGCTACACCTTC. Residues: CASSSPDRDRAYGYTF.

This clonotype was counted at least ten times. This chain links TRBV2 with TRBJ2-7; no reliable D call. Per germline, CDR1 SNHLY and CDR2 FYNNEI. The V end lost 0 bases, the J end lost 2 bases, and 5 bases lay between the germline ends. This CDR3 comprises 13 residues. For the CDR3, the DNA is TGTGCCAGCAGTGAAGCAAGCACCTACGAGCAGTACTTC. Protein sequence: CASSEASTYEQYF.

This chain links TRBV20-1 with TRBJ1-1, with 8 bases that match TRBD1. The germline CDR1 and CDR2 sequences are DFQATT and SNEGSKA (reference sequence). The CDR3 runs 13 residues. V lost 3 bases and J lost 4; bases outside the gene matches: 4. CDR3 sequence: CSARTGAGTEAFF. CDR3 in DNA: TGCAGTGCTAGGACAGGGGCTGGCACTGAAGCTTTCTTT.

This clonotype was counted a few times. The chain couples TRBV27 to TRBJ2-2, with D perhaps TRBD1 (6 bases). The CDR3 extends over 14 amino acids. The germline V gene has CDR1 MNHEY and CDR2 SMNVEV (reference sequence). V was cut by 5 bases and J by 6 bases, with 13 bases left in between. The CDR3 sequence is CASSLTRGPGELFF. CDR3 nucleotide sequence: TGTGCCAGCAGTCTCACCAGGGGACCCGGGGAGCTGTTTTTT.

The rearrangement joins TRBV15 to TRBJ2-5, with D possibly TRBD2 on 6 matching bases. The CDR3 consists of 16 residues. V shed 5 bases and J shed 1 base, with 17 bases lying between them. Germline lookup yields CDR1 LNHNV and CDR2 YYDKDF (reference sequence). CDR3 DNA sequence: TGTGCCACCAGCTCCCCCCAGACTAGAGTCCAAGAGACCCAGTACTTC. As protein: CATSSPQTRVQETQYF.

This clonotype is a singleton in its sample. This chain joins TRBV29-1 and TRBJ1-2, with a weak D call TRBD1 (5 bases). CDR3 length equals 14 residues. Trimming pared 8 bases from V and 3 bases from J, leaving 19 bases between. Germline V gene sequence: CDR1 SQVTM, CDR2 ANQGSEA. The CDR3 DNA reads TGCAGCTTCCTTGGGGGTCGCGACTACTATGGCTACACCTTC. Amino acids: CSFLGGRDYYGYTF.

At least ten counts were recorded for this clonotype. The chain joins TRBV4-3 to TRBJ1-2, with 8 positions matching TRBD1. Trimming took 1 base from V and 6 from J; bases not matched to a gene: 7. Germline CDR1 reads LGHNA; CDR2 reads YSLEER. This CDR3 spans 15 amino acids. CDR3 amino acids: CASSQGPTGGHGYTF. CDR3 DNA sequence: TGCGCCAGCAGCCAAGGACCCACAGGGGGGCATGGCTACACCTTC.

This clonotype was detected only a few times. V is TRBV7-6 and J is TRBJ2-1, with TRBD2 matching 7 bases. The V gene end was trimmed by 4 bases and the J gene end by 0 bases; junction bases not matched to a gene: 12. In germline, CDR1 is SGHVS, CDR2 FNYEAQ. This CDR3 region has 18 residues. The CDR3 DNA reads TGTGCCAGCAGCTCCGAAGCGGGAACGTTAAGCTCCTACAATGAGCAGTTCTTC. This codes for CASSSEAGTLSSYNEQFF.

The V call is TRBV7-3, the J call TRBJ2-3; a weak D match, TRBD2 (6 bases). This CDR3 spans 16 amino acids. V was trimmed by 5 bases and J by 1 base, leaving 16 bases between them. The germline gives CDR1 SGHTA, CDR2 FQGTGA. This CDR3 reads CASSSGFLDGTDTQYF. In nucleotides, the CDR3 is TGTGCCAGCAGCAGCGGGTTCCTGGACGGCACAGATACGCAGTATTTT.

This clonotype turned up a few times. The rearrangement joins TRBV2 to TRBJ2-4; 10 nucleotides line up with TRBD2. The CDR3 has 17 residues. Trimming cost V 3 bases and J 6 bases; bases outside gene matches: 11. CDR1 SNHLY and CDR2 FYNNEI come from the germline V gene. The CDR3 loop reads CASSELGGGLARNIQYF. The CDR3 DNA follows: TGTGCCAGCAGTGAGTTAGGTGGGGGACTAGCGAGAAACATTCAGTACTTC.

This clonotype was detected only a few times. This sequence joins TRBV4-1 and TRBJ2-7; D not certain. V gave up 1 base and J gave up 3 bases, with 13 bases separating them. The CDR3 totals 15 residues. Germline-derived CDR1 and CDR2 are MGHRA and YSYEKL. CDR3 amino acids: CASSQGGRTIYEQYF. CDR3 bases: TGCGCCAGCAGCCAAGGTGGAAGAACCATCTACGAGCAGTACTTC.

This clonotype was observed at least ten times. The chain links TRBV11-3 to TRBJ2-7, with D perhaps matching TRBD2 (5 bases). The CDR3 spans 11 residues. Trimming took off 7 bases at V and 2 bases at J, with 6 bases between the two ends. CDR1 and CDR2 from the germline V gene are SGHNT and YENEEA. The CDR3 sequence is CASTGAYEQYF. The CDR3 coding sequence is TGTGCCAGCACCGGGGCCTACGAGCAGTACTTC.